The subject of this entry is one T cell receptor (beta chain). Profiling relied on immunoSEQ multiplex PCR, and the TCRdb table lists in-frame clones only, not all of them. The sample consists of roughly 2.1 million clones, roughly 91% of them appearing once. The germline V and J ends were trimmed by 3 bases and 9 bases, with 9 bases remaining between them. Germline V gene data show CDR1 as LNHDA and CDR2 as SQIVND (reference sequence). The CDR3 loop spans 12 amino acids. The data belong to a study of shared clonotypes between healthy human individuals. Naive-designated CD8 cells lacked CD45RO, were positively enriched for CCR7, and omitted terminally differentiated effector memory CD45RA+ cells. Healthy adults negative for HIV, lacking recent acute infections or vaccinations, served as donors.

The chain carries TRBV19 and TRBJ1-5; D is undetermined. Specimen: naive CD8+ T cells from PBMCs. The clonotype was recovered from a man between 18 and 29 years old in good health. Some clones in this sample may be carry-over from other donors' samples. The CDR3 DNA sequence: TGTGCCAGTAGTATGTCGGGCTGGCCCCAGCATTTT. It is translated as CASSMSGWPQHF.